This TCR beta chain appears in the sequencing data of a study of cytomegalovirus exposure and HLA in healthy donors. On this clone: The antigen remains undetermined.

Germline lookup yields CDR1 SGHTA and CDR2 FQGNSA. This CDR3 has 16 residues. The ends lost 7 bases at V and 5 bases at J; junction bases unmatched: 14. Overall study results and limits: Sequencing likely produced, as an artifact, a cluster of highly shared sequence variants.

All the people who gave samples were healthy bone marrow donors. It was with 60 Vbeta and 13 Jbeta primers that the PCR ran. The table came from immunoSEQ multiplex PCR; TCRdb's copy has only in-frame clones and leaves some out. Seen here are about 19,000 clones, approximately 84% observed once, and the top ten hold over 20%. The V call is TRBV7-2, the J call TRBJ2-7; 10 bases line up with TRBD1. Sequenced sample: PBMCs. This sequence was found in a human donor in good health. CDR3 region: CASTRRPGTGDNEQYF. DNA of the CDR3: TGTGCCAGCACGCGACGCCCCGGGACAGGGGACAACGAGCAGTACTTC.